Shown below are 26 T cell receptor beta chains from a single sample sequenced in a study of blood T cell repertoires in COVID-19. The repertoire was sequenced with immunoSEQ multiplex PCR; TCRdb's copy has only in-frame clones and lacks some. This sample yields tens of thousands of clones, of which approximately 82% are seen a single time; 20% to 30% belongs to the top ten. Material: peripheral blood. All receptors come from a man aged 60-69 years with acute or convalescent COVID-19.

This sequence joins TRBV7-8 and TRBJ2-2; 7 bases match TRBD2. Unmatched junction bases numbered 3, after V lost 1 base and J lost 4 bases. Per the germline V gene, CDR1 is SGHVS and CDR2 is FQNEAQ. This CDR3 spans 15 amino acids. Written as DNA, the CDR3 is TGTGCCAGCAGCTTAGGGGGACTACTCACCGGGGAGCTGTTTTTT. Residues: CASSLGGLLTGELFF.

The genes are TRBV2 and TRBJ1-5, with D possibly matching TRBD1 (5 bases). Germline lookup yields CDR1 SNHLY and CDR2 FYNNEI. V was clipped by 7 bases and J by 0 bases, with 7 bases between them. This CDR3 has 13 amino acids. The chain's CDR3 is CASMTDSNQPQHF. As DNA, the CDR3 is TGTGCCAGCATGACAGATAGCAATCAGCCCCAGCATTTT.

This clone has a handful of counts. The genes are TRBV5-6 and TRBJ1-1; possible D gene TRBD1, 6 bases. The CDR3 loop spans 14 amino acids. CDR1 and CDR2 (germline): SGHDT, YYEEEE. V dropped 0 bases and J dropped 4 bases, with 10 bases sitting between them. The CDR3 loop reads CASSLVGRGTEAFF. In nucleotides, the CDR3 is TGTGCCAGCAGCTTGGTGGGCAGGGGCACTGAAGCTTTCTTT.

The rearrangement joins TRBV5-5 to TRBJ2-5; D not certain. Trimming stripped 2 bases from V and 1 base from J, with 12 bases between. The germline CDR1 and CDR2 sequences are SGHKS and YYEKEE (reference sequence). CDR3 length equals 15 residues. CDR3 sequence: CASSLSPTLQETQYF. In nucleotides, the CDR3 is TGTGCCAGCAGCTTATCCCCGACACTCCAAGAGACCCAGTACTTC.

The chain couples TRBV11-2 to TRBJ2-5; 9 bases match TRBD2. This CDR3 is 15 amino acids long. After removal of 1 base from V and 5 bases from J, the junction contained 5 bases not matched to a gene. CDR1 is SGHAT, CDR2 FQNNGV, per germline. Written as DNA, the CDR3 is TGTGCCAGCAGCTTAGCTGGGGGGACTAGCGAGACCCAGTACTTC. This encodes CASSLAGGTSETQYF.

The gene calls are TRBV18 and TRBJ2-1; D is possibly TRBD2 (6 bases). The CDR3 runs to 15 residues. From germline, CDR1 is KGHSH and CDR2 LQKENI. Trimming pared 2 bases from V and 6 bases from J, leaving 14 bases between. DNA of the CDR3: TGTGCCAGCTCACCAAAAAGGGCGGGGCCCAATGAGCAGTTCTTC. Residues: CASSPKRAGPNEQFF.

The chain combines TRBV19 with TRBJ2-2; D remains unclear. The CDR3 totals 12 residues. The germline CDR1 and CDR2 sequences are LNHDA and SQIVND (reference sequence). Trimming removed 5 bases at V and 9 bases at J, with 10 bases between. The CDR3 DNA follows: TGTGCCAGTAGTCCCCCCCTCCGGGAGCTGTTTTTT. Its translation is CASSPPLRELFF. The whole variable domain, filled in from reference TRBV19 and TRBJ2-2, reads DGGITQSPKYLFRKEGQNVTLSCEQNLNHDAMYWYRQDPGQGLRLIYYSQIVNDFQKGDIAEGYSVSREKKESFPLTVTSAQKNPTAFYLCASSPPLRELFFGEGSRLTVL.

This clone was seen only once. The V call is TRBV2, the J call TRBJ1-5; D is undetermined. The CDR3 covers 15 residues. Germline V gives CDR1 SNHLY, CDR2 FYNNEI. Trimming removed 6 bases from V and 1 base from J, with 13 bases in between. The CDR3 DNA reads as TGTGCCAGCAGAGGTGACGGGGTCAGCAATCAGCCCCAGCATTTT. It encodes CASRGDGVSNQPQHF. Looking up the rest from reference TRBV2 and TRBJ1-5 gives the full variable domain: EPEVTQTPSHQVTQMGQEVILRCVPISNHLYFYWYRQILGQKVEFLVSFYNNEISEKSEIFDDQFSVERPDGSNFTLKIRSTKLEDSAMYFCASRGDGVSNQPQHFGDGTRLSIL.

The chain combines TRBV3-1 (or the pseudogene TRBV3-2) with TRBJ2-1; maybe TRBD1 (5 bases). The V end was cut by 1 base, the J end by 6 bases, with 19 bases between. Germline V gene data show CDR1 as LGHDT and CDR2 as YNNKEL (reference sequence). CDR3 size: 17 residues. The CDR3 DNA reads as TGTGCCAGCAGCCAAGGCGGCTGGGGCGTTAAAGGCAATGAGCAGTTCTTC. Translating it yields CASSQGGWGVKGNEQFF.

The rearrangement uses TRBV29-1 and TRBJ1-5; tentative D call: TRBD1 (6 bases). The CDR3 is 13 residues long. CDR1 and CDR2 from the germline V gene are SQVTM and ANQGSEA. With 7 bases removed from V and 6 bases from J, the gap between germline ends came to 16 bases. CDR3: CSARRGAGQPQHF. The CDR3 DNA sequence: TGCAGCGCCCGGCGGGGGGCTGGTCAGCCCCAGCATTTT.

The chain carries TRBV7-8 and TRBJ2-1; 10 nucleotides match TRBD2. Trimming at V came to 3 bases and at J to 4 bases, leaving 6 bases not matched to a gene. Per germline, CDR1 SGHVS and CDR2 FQNEAQ. The CDR3 spans 16 residues. CDR3: CASSFLAGVIYNEQFF. CDR3 bases: TGTGCCAGCAGCTTCCTAGCGGGGGTCATATACAATGAGCAGTTCTTC.

The V call is TRBV7-2, the J call TRBJ2-2; 10 positions agree with TRBD2. Germline V gene data show CDR1 as SGHTA and CDR2 as FQGNSA. The J segment lost 1 base and the V segment lost 5 bases, leaving 4 bases of the junction unmatched. This CDR3 is built from 16 residues. CDR3 protein: CASSPRLAGNTGELFF. The CDR3, as DNA: TGTGCCAGCAGCCCTAGACTAGCGGGGAACACCGGGGAGCTGTTTTTT.

The rearrangement links TRBV18 to TRBJ2-6; no clear D gene. CDR3 length: 13 amino acids. V was clipped by 7 bases and J by 1 base, with 5 bases between them. CDR1 is KGHSH, CDR2 LQKENI, per germline. CDR3 amino acids: CASFPSGANVLTF. CDR3 sequence (DNA): TGTGCCAGCTTCCCGTCTGGGGCCAACGTCCTGACTTTC.

This clone was detected only once. The chain's CDR3 is CASSMGLVYEQFF. In nucleotides, the CDR3 is TGTGCCAGTAGTATGGGACTAGTCTATGAGCAGTTCTTC. V usage is TRBV19 and J usage is TRBJ2-1; 8 nucleotides line up with TRBD2. In germline, CDR1 is LNHDA, CDR2 SQIVND (reference sequence). V was clipped by 3 bases and J by 8 bases; unmatched bases: 3. The CDR3 runs to 13 residues.

The chain is built from TRBV4-1 and TRBJ2-7, with D hard to call. The germline CDR1 and CDR2 sequences are MGHRA and YSYEKL. The V end lost 0 bases, the J end lost 2 bases, and 11 bases lay between the germline ends. This CDR3 contains 15 residues. The CDR3: CASSQDLLQTYEQYV. CDR3 nucleotides: TGCGCCAGCAGCCAAGACCTCCTACAGACCTACGAGCAGTACGTC.

The chain uses TRBV2 and TRBJ2-5, with D perhaps TRBD1 (6 bases). CDR1 and CDR2 (germline): SNHLY, FYNNEI. V was clipped by 6 bases and J by 4 bases, with 18 bases between them. CDR3 length: 15 residues. The CDR3, as DNA: TGTGCCAGCAGACTGGGGGCCCATTCTGTAGAGACCCAGTACTTC. It translates to CASRLGAHSVETQYF.

The V gene is TRBV5-1, the J gene TRBJ1-1; 9 nucleotides match TRBD1. Trimming cost V 3 bases and J 1 base; bases outside gene matches: 4. Germline CDR1 and CDR2: SGHRS and YFSETQ. This CDR3 has 15 residues. CDR3 in DNA: TGCGCCAGCAGCTCGGACAGGGGAAAGAACACTGAAGCTTTCTTT. Its protein product is CASSSDRGKNTEAFF.

This chain joins TRBV6-4 and TRBJ2-7, with TRBD2 matching 7 bases. CDR3 length: 16 amino acids. CDR1 is MRHNA, CDR2 SNTAGT, per germline. The junction had 8 bases not matched to a gene; V was cut back by 0 bases and J by 3 bases. CDR3 sequence reads: CASSDSKTSQNYEQYV. CDR3 in DNA: TGTGCCAGCAGTGACTCGAAGACTAGCCAAAACTACGAGCAGTACGTC.

The J gene is TRBJ2-3, the V gene TRBV5-1; 9 bases fit TRBD1. The V gene end was trimmed by 4 bases and the J gene end by 4 bases; junction bases not matched to a gene: 7. In germline, CDR1 is SGHRS, CDR2 YFSETQ. This CDR3 is 15 amino acids long. The CDR3, as DNA: TGCGCCAGCAGCGATGGACAGGGGATACCAGATACGCAGTATTTT. Protein: CASSDGQGIPDTQYF.

V usage is TRBV5-5 and J usage is TRBJ2-2; 8 bases are a match to TRBD1. Trimming took 3 bases from V and 0 from J; bases not matched to a gene: 1. This CDR3 is built from 15 residues. In germline, CDR1 is SGHKS, CDR2 YYEKEE (reference sequence). The CDR3 DNA is TGTGCCAGCAGCTGGGGACAGGCGAACACCGGGGAGCTGTTTTTT. This encodes CASSWGQANTGELFF.

This chain joins TRBV5-6 and TRBJ2-7, with D unclear. The CDR3 is made up of 11 amino acids. The ends were cut back, 3 bases at V and 4 bases at J, with 5 bases in the middle. Germline CDR1 reads SGHDT; CDR2 reads YYEEEE. The CDR3 DNA reads as TGTGCCAGCAGCTCACTTTACGAGCAGTACTTC. Translated: CASSSLYEQYF.

This chain links TRBV7-8 with TRBJ1-4, with a tentative D call TRBD1 (6 bases). The CDR3 runs to 15 residues. Germline V CDR1 and CDR2: SGHVS, FQNEAQ. Deletions cut 5 bases from V and 5 bases from J, with 15 bases between. Written as DNA, the CDR3 is TGTGCCAGCAGCCCCCAACAGGGAATCAATGAAAAACTGTTTTTT. Translating gives CASSPQQGINEKLFF.

The chain carries TRBV5-1 and TRBJ2-1; perhaps TRBD1 as D (5 bases). The CDR3 extends over 11 amino acids. CDR1 SGHRS and CDR2 YFSETQ come from the germline V gene. V was cut by 3 bases and J by 10 bases, with 8 bases left in between. CDR3: CASSSRQEQFF. DNA for the CDR3: TGCGCCAGCAGCTCCCGACAGGAGCAGTTCTTC.

The CDR3 DNA reads as TGCGCCAGCAACTCTCGGGGTCTAAACACAGATACGCAGTATTTT. Translated: CASNSRGLNTDTQYF. This chain connects TRBV4-1 to TRBJ2-3; the D gene is possibly TRBD2 (5 bases). Germline CDR1 reads MGHRA; CDR2 reads YSYEKL. There are 15 residues in the CDR3. With 7 bases removed from V and 2 bases from J, the gap between germline ends came to 16 bases.

The V and J genes are TRBV5-8 and TRBJ1-5; 7 nucleotides match TRBD1. J gave up 3 bases and V 4 bases, and 4 bases lay outside the gene matches. This CDR3 contains 14 residues. Germline assignment: CDR1 SGHTS and CDR2 YDEGEE. CDR3 sequence: CASSPGQLNQPQHF. The CDR3 nucleotides read TGTGCCAGCAGCCCGGGACAGCTCAATCAGCCCCAGCATTTT.

The V and J genes are TRBV18 and TRBJ2-1; D unresolved. Germline V gene data show CDR1 as KGHSH and CDR2 as LQKENI. Trimming stripped 6 bases from V and 6 bases from J, with 12 bases between. CDR3 length equals 13 residues. CDR3 sequence reads: CASSRDTPNEQFF. The CDR3 DNA follows: TGTGCCAGCTCTCGAGACACCCCCAATGAGCAGTTCTTC.